One T cell receptor (beta chain) is described in this entry. The sample holds many counts of this clonotype. It lacks a known antigen. One base away there is no much larger clone; base qualities are not given. The library was made by PCR. The sequencing machine was an Illumina HiSeq 2500. Molecular barcoding was employed in the preparation of TCR libraries, with unique molecular identifiers being used to normalize TCRbeta repertoire quantification. TCRdb ran its own pipeline on the public reads, namely fastp trimming at Q25 and MiXCR clone calling, and kept in-frame beta chains. Every entry covers one CDR3 protein and lists the most common genes and DNA from its rows. In all, the sample holds some 220,000 distinct CDR3 sequences, and 11% of those were seen once. About 30% of the sample rests with the top ten. The sample belongs to a study of T-cell reconstitution after alpha-beta-depleted transplantation in children (dated by TCRdb to about 2016). For context, the study as a whole: The study quantitatively tracked T-cell immune reconstitution after TCRalphabeta/CD19-depleted allogeneic hematopoietic cell transplantation in children using TCR repertoire profiling. The study at large found these results: The high TCRbeta diversity at day 60 in some patients was ascribed to recipient T cells and intrathymic progenitors that had survived conditioning. Apparently early alphabetaT-cell count recovery about two months after transplant reportedly relied on only several hundred rapidly expanded clones derived from non-depleted graft cells. Hyperexpanded clone frequencies declined over subsequent months; after one year, T-cell counts and TCRbeta diversity were mostly attributed to newly produced T cells.

The CDR3 covers 18 residues, taking in both the cysteine and the phenylalanine. Only the CDR3 region is kept as DNA, spanning 54 bases read in frame from base 1. For this chain, trimming is 6 bases at the V end and 4 bases at the J end, and the number of junction bases without a gene match is 13. CDR1 and CDR2 were assigned from the germline V gene as ENHRY and SYGVKD. The sample's treatment or condition, from its label and the paper: allogeneic hematopoietic cell transplantation with graft depleted of TCRalphabeta T cells and CD19 B cells. The transplant recipients were children given TCRalphabeta/CD19-depleted allogeneic hematopoietic cell grafts.

The rearrangement joined TRBV10-3 to TRBJ2-2; the junction holds 11 bases that match TRBD2. This material consisted of PBMCs, taken before TCRalphabeta/CD19-depleted stem cell transplant. The source is a child less than two years old with acute myeloid leukemia, due to receive a stem cell transplant. Here is the DNA: TGTGCCATCAGCCGACAGACTAGCGGGATACGCGGCACCGGGGAGCTGTTTTTT. Translated, it reads CAISRQTSGIRGTGELFF.